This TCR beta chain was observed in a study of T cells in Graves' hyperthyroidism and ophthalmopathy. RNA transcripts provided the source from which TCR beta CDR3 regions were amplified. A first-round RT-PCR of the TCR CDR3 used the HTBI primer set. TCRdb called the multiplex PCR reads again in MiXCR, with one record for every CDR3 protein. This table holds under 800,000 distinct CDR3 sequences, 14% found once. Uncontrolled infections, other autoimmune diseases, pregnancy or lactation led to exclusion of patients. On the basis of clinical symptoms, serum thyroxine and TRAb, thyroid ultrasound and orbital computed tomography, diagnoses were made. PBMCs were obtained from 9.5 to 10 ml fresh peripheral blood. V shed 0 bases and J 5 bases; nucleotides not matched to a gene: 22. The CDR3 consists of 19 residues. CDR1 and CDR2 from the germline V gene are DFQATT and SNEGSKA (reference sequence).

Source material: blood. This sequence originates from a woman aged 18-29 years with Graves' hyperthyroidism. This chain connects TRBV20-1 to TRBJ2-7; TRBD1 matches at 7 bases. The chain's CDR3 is CSARDETPGGDVFANEQYF. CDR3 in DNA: TGCAGTGCTAGAGATGAAACGCCAGGGGGAGACGTTTTTGCAAACGAGCAGTACTTC.